The entry below gives a single TCR beta chain sequence along with its context. CDR3 length: 12 amino acids. V lost 4 bases, J lost 5 bases, and 9 bases lay in between. The germline gives CDR1 SGHDT, CDR2 YYEEEE. In the PCR, 60 Vbeta and 13 Jbeta primers were used. Sequenced by immunoSEQ multiplex PCR; TCRdb stores in-frame clones only, minus some. The sample holds roughly 96,000 clones, approximately 72% seen once. The entry originates in a study of cytomegalovirus exposure and HLA in healthy donors. The gene calls are TRBV5-6 and TRBJ1-1; perhaps TRBD1 as D (5 bases). The TCR comes from a female donor in good health and CMV-seropositive. The sequenced material came from PBMCs. CDR3: CASSRQITEAFF. DNA for the CDR3: TGTGCCAGCAGCCGACAGATTACTGAAGCTTTCTTT.